This entry lists 6 T cell receptor beta chains sequenced from one sample in a study of T cell responses to AZD1222 COVID-19 vaccine. Sequenced by immunoSEQ multiplex PCR; TCRdb stores in-frame clones only, minus some. The data show 75,000 to 100,000 clones, around 84% seen once. The starting material was peripheral blood, obtained on day 0 of AZD1222 vaccination. The receptor set was obtained from an adult in good health.

This rearrangement joins TRBV10-3 to TRBJ2-5, with 8 bases matching TRBD2. CDR3 size: 14 residues. Germline V gene data show CDR1 as ENHRY and CDR2 as SYGVKD. V lost 7 bases and J lost 0; bases outside the gene matches: 4. CDR3 sequence reads: CAINPGLDQETQYF. CDR3 nucleotides: TGTGCCATCAACCCGGGACTAGACCAAGAGACCCAGTACTTC.

This clone was detected once. V and J are TRBV6-5 and TRBJ2-3; 10 bases are shared with TRBD2. The CDR3 contains 16 residues. Looked up from germline, CDR1 is MNHEY and CDR2 is SVGAGI. J lost 5 bases, V lost 0 bases, and 5 bases had no gene match. The CDR3: CASSYSPSGGEDTQYF. The DNA for the CDR3 is TGTGCCAGCAGTTACTCCCCTAGCGGGGGAGAAGATACGCAGTATTTT.

This sequence joins TRBV25-1 and TRBJ2-5, with 9 bases lining up with TRBD1. The V and J ends lost 3 bases and 4 bases, in that order; junction bases with no gene match: 6. The CDR3 loop spans 15 amino acids. The germline gives CDR1 MGHDK, CDR2 SYGVNS. The CDR3, as DNA: TGTGCCAGCAGTGAGGGGACAGGGTTCATAGAGACCCAGTACTTC. It translates to CASSEGTGFIETQYF.

The chain recombines TRBV7-9 with TRBJ1-1, with D unresolved. With 5 bases removed from V and 9 bases from J, the gap between germline ends came to 13 bases. The CDR3 is 12 residues long. In germline, CDR1 is SEHNR, CDR2 FQNEAQ (reference sequence). The CDR3 loop is CASSMDENQAFF. CDR3 DNA sequence: TGTGCCAGCAGCATGGACGAGAATCAAGCTTTCTTT.

The chain couples TRBV5-1 to TRBJ2-5; D is unclear. The CDR3 sequence is 11 residues long. Trimming took 8 bases from V and 3 from J, leaving 8 bases between them. Per the germline V gene, CDR1 is SGHRS and CDR2 is YFSETQ. In DNA, the CDR3 is TGCGCCAGTAAGTCGGAAGAGACCCAGTACTTC. It is translated as CASKSEETQYF.

This rearrangement joins TRBV15 to TRBJ2-2, with D possibly called TRBD1 or TRBD2 (6 bases each). There are 15 residues in the CDR3. The ends were cut back, 3 bases at V and 0 bases at J, with 8 bases in the middle. CDR1 LNHNV and CDR2 YYDKDF come from the germline V gene (reference sequence). CDR3 amino acids: CATSRGGANTGELFF. The CDR3 DNA reads as TGTGCCACCAGCAGGGGGGGCGCGAACACCGGGGAGCTGTTTTTT. The complete variable domain, with remaining parts taken from reference TRBV15 and TRBJ2-2, reads DAMVIQNPRYQVTQFGKPVTLSCSQTLNHNVMYWYQQKSSQAPKLLFHYYDKDFNNEADTPDNFQSRRPNTSFCFLDIRSPGLGDTAMYLCATSRGGANTGELFFGEGSRLTVL.